This entry is about one T cell receptor (beta chain). This clonotype was detected only a few times. The antigen this receptor binds is unknown. Nothing much larger sits one base from this clone, and base qualities are not available. The sample comes from a study of CD8 T cells in ankylosing spondylitis (TCRdb year 2017). About the study as a whole: The study profiled T cell receptor beta repertoires in healthy donors and ankylosing spondylitis patients to find disease-linked TCR variants. The full study cohort was made up of about 25 ankylosing spondylitis patients and roughly 100 healthy donors. Peripheral blood samples were taken, and synovial fluid was additionally collected from ankylosing spondylitis patients. What the research found in general, with its limitations: A TCR beta motif made up of fewer than 10 highly homologous amino acid variants appeared to be characteristic of blood from ankylosing spondylitis patients. The disease-linked clones showed a CD8+ phenotype and occurred at relatively low frequencies in peripheral blood. Some of the motif variants had been reported before in the synovial fluid and blood of reactive arthritis patients, a finding that suggests common disease-initiation mechanisms. The disease-linked clones were reported as significantly enriched in matched synovial fluid samples from ankylosing spondylitis patients.

The CDR3 measures 15 amino acids from cysteine to phenylalanine. Only the CDR3 region is kept as DNA, spanning 45 bases read in frame from base 1. V is pruned by 6 bases and J by 7 bases, leaving 15 bases of the junction without a gene match. From a lookup of the germline V gene, CDR1 and CDR2 are MNHEY and SVGEGT. Reads for this sample came from an Illumina HiSeq 2500. TCR beta libraries were prepared by quantitative 5'-RACE with molecular barcodes. Per the source publication's procedure: Disease-linked TCR variants were identified with a new computational method built on a probabilistic model of VDJ rearrangement. TCRdb reran the public reads through fastp at Q25 and MiXCR, keeping productive beta chains. Entries are consolidated by CDR3 protein sequence, retaining the most common genes and DNA. In this record, the V and J calls reflect TCRdb's handling and not the investigators' own analysis. This sample gives hundreds of thousands of distinct CDR3 sequences in total; about 12% of them show up just once. Approximately 0.5% of the sample is in the top ten clones.

The V gene is TRBV6-2 or TRBV6-3 and the J gene is TRBJ2-7; TRBD1 fits 7 bases in the junction. This receptor was identified in a male donor with ankylosing spondylitis. The sample was blood, either unsorted or a sorted T cell fraction (not recorded which). The CDR3 reads CASSLNRGQAEEQYF. The sequenced DNA: TGTGCCAGCAGCCTAAACCGAGGACAGGCGGAGGAGCAGTACTTC.